Following are 5 T cell receptor beta chains from one sample sequenced in a study of shared clonotypes between healthy human individuals. Data came from immunoSEQ multiplex PCR; TCRdb stores just in-frame clones and leaves some out. The data show 450,000 to 500,000 clones, around 80% seen once. The sequenced sample consisted of PBMCs. The source is a woman aged 40 to 50 in good health. Some clones in this sample may be carry-over from other donors' samples.

As concerns this clone: One end of the junction is discordant with germline, which a read error may explain. The chain is built from TRBV5-1 and TRBJ1-1, with TRBD1 matching 9 bases. CDR3 length: 12 amino acids. Germline V lookup: CDR1 SGHRS, CDR2 YFSETQ. CDR3 protein: CASSLEGQGRIF. CDR3 sequence (DNA): TGCGCCAGCAGCTTGGAGGGACAGGGTAGGATCTTT.

This clone was counted only a few times. This chain joins TRBV7-8 and TRBJ1-4, with D perhaps matching TRBD1 (5 bases). V dropped 5 bases and J dropped 0 bases, with 19 bases sitting between them. Germline CDR1 is SGHVS and CDR2 is FQNEAQ. CDR3 length: 18 amino acids. DNA of the CDR3: TGTGCCAGCAGCCCACGGGGGGGAGGGACGGCAACTAATGAAAAACTGTTTTTT. It codes for CASSPRGGGTATNEKLFF.

This sequence joins TRBV4-2 and TRBJ2-7; no definite D call. Trimming shortened V by 4 bases and J by 2 bases, and 12 bases separated the two germline ends. The germline V gene has CDR1 LGHNA and CDR2 YNFKEQ. The CDR3 sequence is 14 residues long. The CDR3 loop is CASSPYTATYEQYF. In nucleotides, the CDR3 is TGTGCCAGCAGCCCCTATACGGCCACCTACGAGCAGTACTTC.

V gene TRBV30 combines with J gene TRBJ2-1; no reliable D call. Deletions cut 5 bases from V and 10 bases from J, with 15 bases between. The CDR3 runs 12 residues. Germline CDR1 GTSNPN, CDR2 SVGIG (reference sequence). This CDR3 reads CAWGDTSPEQFF. DNA for the CDR3: TGTGCCTGGGGTGACACGAGCCCGGAGCAGTTCTTC. Supplemented by reference TRBV30 and TRBJ2-1, the full variable domain reads SQTIHQWPATLVQPVGSPLSLECTVEGTSNPNLYWYRQAAGRGLQLLFYSVGIGQISSEVPQNLSASRPQDRQFILSSKKLLLSDSGFYLCAWGDTSPEQFFGPGTRLTVL.

V usage is TRBV6-5 and J usage is TRBJ2-1; D is perhaps TRBD2 (6 bases). The CDR3 runs to 14 residues. Per the germline V gene, CDR1 is MNHEY and CDR2 is SVGAGI. V lost 7 bases to trimming and J lost 6 bases, with 16 bases between them. The DNA for the CDR3 is TGTGCCAGCAAACAGACTAGGACCCCCAATGAGCAGTTCTTC. It is translated as CASKQTRTPNEQFF.